The 14 T cell receptor beta chains in this list originate from one sample, sequenced in a study of CD8+CD57+ T cells in acquired aplastic anemia. Those patients picked for sequencing had displayed CD8+CD57+ cell expansion on flow cytometry. The template for TCR beta VDJ and CDR3 sequence profiling was genomic DNA. TCRdb called the reads again in MiXCR, with one record for every CDR3 protein. The sample carries under 350,000 distinct CDR3 sequences, 50% to 65% recorded once. The sample comprised sorted CD4+, CD8+, or CD8+CD57+ T cells (not recorded which) from PBMCs. The receptors shown here come from a human donor with aplastic anemia.

The chain joins TRBV20-1 to TRBJ1-1; D call uncertain. V shed 6 bases and J shed 5 bases, with 16 bases lying between them. CDR1 is DFQATT and CDR2 is SNEGSKA in the germline V gene (reference sequence). This CDR3 spans 13 amino acids. The CDR3 sequence: CSASYPIETEAFF. For the CDR3, the DNA is TGCAGTGCCAGCTATCCAATCGAGACTGAAGCTTTCTTT.

The rearrangement links TRBV20-1 to TRBJ2-1; 9 nucleotides line up with TRBD1. Germline values: CDR1 DFQATT, CDR2 SNEGSKA (reference sequence). The CDR3 covers 13 residues. The CDR3: CRAVGQGVNEQFF. Here the CDR3 DNA reads TGCAGAGCCGTGGGACAGGGAGTAAATGAGCAGTTCTTC.

Details on this clonotype: Germline and junction disagree at one end, which may indicate a read error. The chain couples TRBV5-8 to TRBJ2-3; D is uncertain. The CDR3 totals 11 residues. The germline V gene has CDR1 SGHTS and CDR2 YDEGEE. The CDR3 loop is CASIITDTQYF. The CDR3 DNA is TGCGCCAGCATAATCACAGATACGCAGTATTTT.

The chain combines TRBV7-6 with TRBJ2-7, with D maybe TRBD1 (6 bases). V lost 3 bases to trimming and J lost 6 bases, with 18 bases between them. This CDR3 is built from 15 residues. Germline V gene data show CDR1 as SGHVS and CDR2 as FNYEAQ. The CDR3, as DNA: TGTGCCAGCAGCTTGGGGACCGGGACAAACGCCGAGCAGTACTTC. Residues: CASSLGTGTNAEQYF.

This rearrangement joins TRBV15 to TRBJ2-7; D is unclear. This CDR3 spans 13 amino acids. V lost 0 bases, J lost 5 bases, and 8 bases lay in between. The V gene's germline CDR1 is LNHNV and CDR2 YYDKDF (reference sequence). The CDR3: CATSREGWDEQYF. The CDR3 nucleotides read TGTGCCACCAGCAGAGAGGGGTGGGACGAGCAGTACTTC. Full variable domain (remainder filled in from reference TRBV15 and TRBJ2-7): DAMVIQNPRYQVTQFGKPVTLSCSQTLNHNVMYWYQQKSSQAPKLLFHYYDKDFNNEADTPDNFQSRRPNTSFCFLDIRSPGLGDTAMYLCATSREGWDEQYFGPGTRLTVT.

The V gene is TRBV20-1, the J gene TRBJ2-1; 10 bases fit TRBD2. Looked up from germline, CDR1 is DFQATT and CDR2 is SNEGSKA (reference sequence). The CDR3 has 15 amino acids. The V gene end was trimmed by 5 bases and the J gene end by 3 bases; junction bases not matched to a gene: 7. The chain's CDR3 is CSAARTSGVYNEQFF. CDR3 coding DNA: TGCAGTGCTGCCAGGACTAGCGGAGTCTACAATGAGCAGTTCTTC.

This chain joins TRBV19 and TRBJ2-1, with D perhaps matching TRBD2 (6 bases). Between the trimmed V and J ends, which lost 5 bases and 7 bases, there was a span of 15 bases. The germline V gene encodes CDR1 LNHDA and CDR2 SQIVND (reference sequence). CDR3 size: 14 residues. CDR3 in DNA: TGTGCCAGTAGTGAACCGGGACTGCAGAATGAGCAGTTCTTC. Translating gives CASSEPGLQNEQFF.

This clonotype was counted many times. The chain couples TRBV6-5 to TRBJ2-3; 8 bases are shared with TRBD2. The CDR3 length is 20 residues. The V segment lost 0 bases and the J segment 1 base; nucleotides outside the gene matches: 15. Looked up from germline, CDR1 is MNHEY and CDR2 is SVGAGI. The CDR3 is CASSYSSVKRGRLGTDTQYF. CDR3 sequence (DNA): TGTGCCAGCAGTTACTCCTCCGTGAAGCGGGGGCGGCTTGGCACAGATACGCAGTATTTT.

In its sample, this clonotype was seen many times. The chain couples TRBV7-9 to TRBJ2-2, with no clear D. Germline V gene data show CDR1 as SEHNR and CDR2 as FQNEAQ (reference sequence). CDR3 size: 14 residues. Trimming shortened V by 2 bases and J by 6 bases, and 10 bases separated the two germline ends. The CDR3 DNA is TGTGCCAGCAGCTTATTAGGAATGTCCGGGGAGCTGTTTTTT. The encoded protein is CASSLLGMSGELFF.

The rearrangement joins TRBV20-1 to TRBJ2-1; TRBD2 agrees at 8 bases. The CDR3 extends over 15 amino acids. J lost 7 bases, V lost 4 bases, and 12 bases had no gene match. Germline V gives CDR1 DFQATT, CDR2 SNEGSKA (reference sequence). CDR3 loop: CSATSGTRPSNEQFF. CDR3 nucleotides: TGCAGTGCTACCTCCGGGACTAGGCCATCTAATGAGCAGTTCTTC.

The table lists this clonotype with many counts. The chain combines TRBV2 with TRBJ1-4, with D possibly being TRBD1 (6 bases). The CDR3 is 13 amino acids. Trimming removed 7 bases at V and 7 bases at J, with 13 bases between. Germline CDR1 reads SNHLY; CDR2 reads FYNNEI. Written as DNA, the CDR3 is TGTGCCAGCACCGGGGGGGCCGTTGAAAAACTGTTTTTT. It encodes CASTGGAVEKLFF.

This clonotype has ten or more counts. The chain uses TRBV7-9 and TRBJ2-7; a possible D gene is TRBD1 (5 bases). V lost 3 bases to trimming and J lost 5 bases, with 11 bases between them. In germline, CDR1 is SEHNR, CDR2 FQNEAQ (reference sequence). The length of the CDR3 is 13 residues. The CDR3 spells CASSFQGGDEQYF. The CDR3 DNA reads as TGTGCCAGCAGCTTCCAGGGTGGCGACGAGCAGTACTTC.

Only one count was recorded for this clonotype. This sequence joins TRBV29-1 and TRBJ2-7, with 10 positions matching TRBD2. The trim removed 6 bases at V and 2 bases at J, leaving 7 bases unmatched. This CDR3 is 14 amino acids long. Germline CDR1 is SQVTM and CDR2 is ANQGSEA. CDR3 protein: CSVITGTSAYEQYF. CDR3 nucleotides: TGCAGCGTCATTACCGGGACTAGCGCCTACGAGCAGTACTTC.

This clonotype was seen repeatedly, ten times or more. The chain combines TRBV5-5 with TRBJ2-1, with 8 nucleotides matching TRBD2. Germline V lookup: CDR1 SGHKS, CDR2 YYEKEE (reference sequence). The CDR3 spans 14 residues. V lost 3 bases to trimming and J lost 7 bases; unmatched junction nucleotides: 6. The CDR3 DNA follows: TGTGCCAGCAGCTCGGGGACTAGTTGGAATGAGCAGTTCTTC. This sequence encodes CASSSGTSWNEQFF.